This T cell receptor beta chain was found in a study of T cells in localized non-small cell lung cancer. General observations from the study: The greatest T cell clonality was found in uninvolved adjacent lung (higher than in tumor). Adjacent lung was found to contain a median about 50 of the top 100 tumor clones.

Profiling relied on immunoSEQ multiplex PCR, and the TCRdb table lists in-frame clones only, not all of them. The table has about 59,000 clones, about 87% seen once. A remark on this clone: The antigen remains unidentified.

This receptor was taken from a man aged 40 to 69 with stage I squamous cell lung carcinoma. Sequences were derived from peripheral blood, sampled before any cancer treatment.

As DNA, the CDR3 is TGTGCCAGCAGAGCTTACAGGGACGGCAATCAGCCCCAGCATTTT. Amino acid sequence: CASRAYRDGNQPQHF. The chain uses TRBV2 and TRBJ1-5; D perhaps matches TRBD1 (6 bases). CDR3 length: 15 residues. Germline V gene data show CDR1 as SNHLY and CDR2 as FYNNEI. Trimming stripped 6 bases from V and 2 bases from J, with 14 bases between.